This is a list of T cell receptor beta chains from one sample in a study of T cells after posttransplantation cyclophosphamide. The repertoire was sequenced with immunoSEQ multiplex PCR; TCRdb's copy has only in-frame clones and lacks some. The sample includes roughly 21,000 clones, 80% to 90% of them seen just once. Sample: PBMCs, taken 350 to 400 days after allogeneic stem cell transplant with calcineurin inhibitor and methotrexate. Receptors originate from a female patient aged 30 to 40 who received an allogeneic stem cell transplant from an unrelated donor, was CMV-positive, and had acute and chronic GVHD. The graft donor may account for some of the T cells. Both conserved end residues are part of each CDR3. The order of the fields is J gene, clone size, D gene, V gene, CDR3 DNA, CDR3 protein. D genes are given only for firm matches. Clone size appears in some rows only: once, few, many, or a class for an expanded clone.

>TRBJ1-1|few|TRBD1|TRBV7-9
TGTGCCAGCAGCCCAGGTGGGACAGGGGCTACATCCACTGAAGCTTTCTTT
CASSPGGTGATSTEAFF
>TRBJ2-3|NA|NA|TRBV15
TGTGCCACAAGGTTGGCGGCAGATACGCAGTATTTT
CATRLAADTQYF
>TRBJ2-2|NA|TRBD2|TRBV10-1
TGCGCCAGCGGCGCCACTAGCGTGGGGGACACCGGGGAGCTGTTTTTT
CASGATSVGDTGELFF
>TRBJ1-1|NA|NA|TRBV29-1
TGCAGCGTTGAGGGGGGGGGTAGGTCTTTCTTT
CSVEGGGRSFF
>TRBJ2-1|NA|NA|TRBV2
TGTGCCAGCGGGAGGGGGGATGCCGGCTACAATGAGCAGTTCTTC
CASGRGDAGYNEQFF
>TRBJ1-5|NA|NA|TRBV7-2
TGTGCCAGCAGCTTAATGACAGGTCGCGATCAGCCCCAGCATTTT
CASSLMTGRDQPQHF
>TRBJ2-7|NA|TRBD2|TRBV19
TGTGCCAGTAGTAGGGCTAGCGGGAGTTACGAGCAGTACTTC
CASSRASGSYEQYF
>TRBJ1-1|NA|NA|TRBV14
TGTGCCAGCAGCGCACGAATGGGGGCGGCTCCTGAAGCTTTCTTT
CASSARMGAAPEAFF
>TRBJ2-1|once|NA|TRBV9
TGTGCCAGCAGCTCCCCGCCAGTGGTTGAGCAGTTCTTC
CASSSPPVVEQFF
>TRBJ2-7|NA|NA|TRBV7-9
TGTGCCAGCAGCTTAGAAGGGGGGGGCGAGCAGTACTTC
CASSLEGGGEQYF
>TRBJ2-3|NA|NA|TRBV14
TGTGCCAGCAGCCACGGGGATACGCAGTATTTT
CASSHGDTQYF
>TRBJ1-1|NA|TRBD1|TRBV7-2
TGTGCCAGCAGCCTAACCGCCGCGGACAGGGATGGTGCTTTCTTT
CASSLTAADRDGAFF
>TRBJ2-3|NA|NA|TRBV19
TGTGCCAGTAGTATCGACGGATCGACTCGGTATACGCAGTATTTT
CASSIDGSTRYTQYF
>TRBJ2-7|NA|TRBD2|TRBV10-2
TGCGCCAGCAGTCTTACCGGGACTACGCGGACCGGGCAGTACTTC
CASSLTGTTRTGQYF
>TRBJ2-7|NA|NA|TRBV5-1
TGCGCCAGCAGCTTGGTCCGGGATATTACCTACGAGCAGTACTTC
CASSLVRDITYEQYF
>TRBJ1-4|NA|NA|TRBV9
TGTGCCAGCAGCCCTGACATCTTTTTTAATGAAAAACTGTTTTTT
CASSPDIFFNEKLFF
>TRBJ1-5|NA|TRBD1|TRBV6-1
TGTGCCAGCCGGGGACAGGGAGGGAATCAGCCCCAGCATTTT
CASRGQGGNQPQHF
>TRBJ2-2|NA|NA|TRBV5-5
TGTGCCAGCAGCTTTGGGGAGTACGCGAACACCGGGGAGCTGTTTTTT
CASSFGEYANTGELFF
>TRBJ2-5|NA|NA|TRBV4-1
TGCGCCAGCAGCCAAGATACATACCAAGAGACCCAGTACTTC
CASSQDTYQETQYF
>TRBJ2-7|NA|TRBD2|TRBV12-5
TGTGCTAGTGGTTTGTCCGGGACTACGCACGAGCAGTACTTC
CASGLSGTTHEQYF
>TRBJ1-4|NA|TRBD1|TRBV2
TGTGCCACGGCCGGGGCCCGGACAGGACTAAAACTGTTTTTT
CATAGARTGLKLFF
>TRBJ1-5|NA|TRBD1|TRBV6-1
TGTGCCAGCAGTGAAGGACAGGGGAGTCAGCCCCAGCATTTT
CASSEGQGSQPQHF
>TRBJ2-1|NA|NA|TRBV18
TGTGCCAGCTCACCACCGACTCTATACAATGAGCAGTTCTTC
CASSPPTLYNEQFF
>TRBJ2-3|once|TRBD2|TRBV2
TGTGCCATCTCCCAAGGCGAGCGGGAGTTATTGACAGATACGCAGTATTTT
CAISQGERELLTDTQYF
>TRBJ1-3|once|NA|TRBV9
TGTGCCAGCAGCACCGAGGGGGACTATTATGGAAACACCATATATTTT
CASSTEGDYYGNTIYF
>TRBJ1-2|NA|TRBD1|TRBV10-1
TGCGCCAGCAGTGAGGACAGGGCGAGTGGCTACACCTTC
CASSEDRASGYTF
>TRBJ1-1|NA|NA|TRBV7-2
TGTGCCAGCAGCCCGCTCGAAGGGGGGAACACTGAAGCTTTCTTT
CASSPLEGGNTEAFF
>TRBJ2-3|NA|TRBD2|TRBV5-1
TGCGCCAGCAGTCTAGCGGGAACAGATACGCAGTATTTT
CASSLAGTDTQYF
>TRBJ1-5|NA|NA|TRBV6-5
TGTGCCAGCGCTGCAGGGAATCGCAATCAGCCCCAGCATTTT
CASAAGNRNQPQHF
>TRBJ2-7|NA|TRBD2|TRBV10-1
TGCGCCAGCAGTGAGCCTAAAACTAGCGGGACCTCCTACGAGCAGTACTTC
CASSEPKTSGTSYEQYF
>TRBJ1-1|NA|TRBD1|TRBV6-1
TGTGCCAGCAGCGCCGACAGGGGAAACACTGAAGCTTTCTTT
CASSADRGNTEAFF
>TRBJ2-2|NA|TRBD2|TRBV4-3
TGCGCCAGCAGCCATAGGACTAGCGGGAGTTTTGTGACCGGGGAGCTGTTTTTT
CASSHRTSGSFVTGELFF
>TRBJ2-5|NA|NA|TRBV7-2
TGTGCCAGCAGCTTAAGGCCGAGGGAGACCCAGTACTTC
CASSLRPRETQYF
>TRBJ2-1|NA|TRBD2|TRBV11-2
TGTGCCAGCAGCTTAGCATTAGCGGGAGGTCTAAATGAGCAGTTCTTC
CASSLALAGGLNEQFF
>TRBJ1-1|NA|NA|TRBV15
TGTGCCACCCGCGGGGGTGGTGAAGCTTTCTTT
CATRGGGEAFF
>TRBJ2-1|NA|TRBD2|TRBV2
TGTGCCGGCTTCCCGGGACTAGCGGGAGATGAGCAGTTCTTC
CAGFPGLAGDEQFF
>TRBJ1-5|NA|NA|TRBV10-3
TGTGCCATCAGTGAATCTCCCACGGTTCAGCCCCAGCATTTT
CAISESPTVQPQHF
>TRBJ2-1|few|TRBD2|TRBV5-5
TGTGCCAGCAGCTTAGGGACTAGCGGGAGGGCTCGGGACAATGAGCAGTTCTTC
CASSLGTSGRARDNEQFF
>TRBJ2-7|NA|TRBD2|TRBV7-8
TGTGCCAGCAGCGAAGGACTAGCGGGATTTCGCTACGAGCAGTACTTC
CASSEGLAGFRYEQYF
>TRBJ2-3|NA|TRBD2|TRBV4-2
TGTGCCAGCAGCCAAGTAACCGGCGGGAGCAGTACGCAGTATTTT
CASSQVTGGSSTQYF
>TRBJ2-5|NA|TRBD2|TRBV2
TGTGCCAGCAGGCCTAGCGGGGGGGAGACCCAGTACTTC
CASRPSGGETQYF
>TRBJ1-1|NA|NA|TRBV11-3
TGTGCCAGCAGCTTAGTACACGGGGGGAACACTGAAGCTTTCTTT
CASSLVHGGNTEAFF
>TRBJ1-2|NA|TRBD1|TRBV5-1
TGCGCCAGCAGCCTGACAGGGGAAGGAGAGTATGGCTACACCTTC
CASSLTGEGEYGYTF
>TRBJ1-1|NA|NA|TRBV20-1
TGCAGTGCTAGGACAGGAGAAGCTTTCTTT
CSARTGEAFF
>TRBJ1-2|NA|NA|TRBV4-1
TGCGCCAGCCAGCGTCTCCAGGGGCTCGACTATGGCTACACCTTC
CASQRLQGLDYGYTF
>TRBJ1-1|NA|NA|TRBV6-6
TGTGCCAGCAGTTACTCGAGAGCTTTCTTT
CASSYSRAFF
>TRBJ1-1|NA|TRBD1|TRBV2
TGTGCCAGCAGCCCTACAGGGGGCGCAGCTTTCTTT
CASSPTGGAAFF
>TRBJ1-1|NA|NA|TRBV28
TGTGCCAGCGGGGGGTGGGCCATGAACACTGAAGCTTTCTTT
CASGGWAMNTEAFF
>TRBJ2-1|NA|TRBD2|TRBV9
TGTGCCAGCAGCGTAGGATGGACTAGCGGATCAAATGAGCAGTTCTTC
CASSVGWTSGSNEQFF
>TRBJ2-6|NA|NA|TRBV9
TGTGCCAGCAGCGTAGGGACAGCACGCTCTGGGGCCAACGTCCTGACTTTC
CASSVGTARSGANVLTF
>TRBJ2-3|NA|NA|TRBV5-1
TGCGCCAGCAGGAGGGAGTTGGGCACAGATACGCAGTATTTT
CASRRELGTDTQYF
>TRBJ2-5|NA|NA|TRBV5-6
TGTGCCAGTTCGGATGGCAGGATGTTTGAGACCCAGTACTTC
CASSDGRMFETQYF
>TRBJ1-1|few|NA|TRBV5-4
TGTGCCAGCAGCTCCACTTTCTACACTGAAGCTTTCTTT
CASSSTFYTEAFF
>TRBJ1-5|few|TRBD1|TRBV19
TGTGCCAGTAGTATAGGCCGCCCAGACAGGGAGAAAGTGGATCAGCCCCAGCATTTT
CASSIGRPDREKVDQPQHF
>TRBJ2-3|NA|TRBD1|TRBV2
TGTGCCAGCGTGAGAAGGACAGGGGGTTTAGTAGATACGCAGTATTTT
CASVRRTGGLVDTQYF
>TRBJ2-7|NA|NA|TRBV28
TGTGCCAGCAGTGGCCGAAACTCCTACGAGCAGTACTTC
CASSGRNSYEQYF
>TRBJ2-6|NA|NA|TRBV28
TGTGCCAGCTCTCCGGGGGCTGGGGCCAACGTCCTGACTTTC
CASSPGAGANVLTF
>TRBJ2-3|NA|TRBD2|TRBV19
TGTGCCAGTAGTAGGTCGGGACTAGCGGGAGTTGGGGGCACAGATACGCAGTATTTT
CASSRSGLAGVGGTDTQYF